The present T cell receptor (beta chain) was sequenced within a study of control samples from healthy donors and cancer patients. This clone occurred once. The data were produced by immunoSEQ multiplex PCR, yet TCRdb's version contains in-frame clones alone and is incomplete. The repertoire holds around 190,000 clones, with around nine tenths as singletons. Germline V CDR1 and CDR2: SGHAT, FQNNGV. The CDR3 is 13 residues long. Deletions cut 5 bases from V and 7 bases from J, with 14 bases between. The clonotype comes from a man younger than 40 in good health. The V and J genes are TRBV11-2 and TRBJ2-5; D is undetermined. Sequenced input: blood. This CDR3 reads CASSLGPRGTQYF. The CDR3 DNA sequence: TGTGCCAGCAGCCTAGGTCCGCGCGGGACCCAGTACTTC.